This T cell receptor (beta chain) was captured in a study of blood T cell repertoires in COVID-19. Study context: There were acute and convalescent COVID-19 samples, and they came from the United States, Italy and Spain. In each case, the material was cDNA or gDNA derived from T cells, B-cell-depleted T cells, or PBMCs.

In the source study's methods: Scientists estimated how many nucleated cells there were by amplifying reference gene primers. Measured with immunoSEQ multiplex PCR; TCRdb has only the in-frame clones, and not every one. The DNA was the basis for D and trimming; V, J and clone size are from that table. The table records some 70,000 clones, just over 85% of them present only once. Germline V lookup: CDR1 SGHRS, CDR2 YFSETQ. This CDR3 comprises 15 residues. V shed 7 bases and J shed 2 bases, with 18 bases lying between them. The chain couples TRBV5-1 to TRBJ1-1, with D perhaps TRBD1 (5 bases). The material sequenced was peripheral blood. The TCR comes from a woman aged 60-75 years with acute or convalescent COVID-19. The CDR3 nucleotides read TGCGCCAGCTGCGACGACAGTTTTCGCAACACTGAAGCTTTCTTT. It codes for CASCDDSFRNTEAFF.